This is a list of T cell receptor beta chains from one sample in a study of cytomegalovirus exposure and HLA in healthy donors. Using immunoSEQ multiplex PCR, the repertoire was profiled, and TCRdb retains in-frame clones only, with some absent. The sample carries around 210,000 clones, more than 70% recorded once. Source material: PBMCs. Every receptor here comes from a boy under 18 in good health and CMV-seronegative. The CDR3 runs from the conserved cysteine through the conserved F or W. The order of the fields is V gene, clone size, CDR3 protein. Some rows have no size entry. The others give once, few or many, or a class for an expanded clone.

TRBV4-1 - CASSQDRRQLGTDTQYF
TRBV4-2 once CASSQVGREGLFYNEQFF
TRBV19 - CASSIISGWQETQYF
TRBV29-1 - CSVGVPGNYGYTF
TRBV6-5 - CASSQPGQGTYEQYF
TRBV11-3 - CASSATSGSYEQYF
TRBV21-1 - CASSKFRGPKVSTGELFF
TRBV6-5 - CASSSGGYGYTF
TRBV29-1 once CSVEDPGQGATWYQETQYF
TRBV11-3 - CASSPGLAGGVEETQYF
TRBV5-1 - CASSFRPGQGAGEQYF
TRBV5-6 - CASSLFGTGETQYF
TRBV6-6 - CASSYWGSSYEQYF
TRBV30 - CAFQRQGFYGYTF
TRBV11-2 - CASSPGGGGTNTGELFF
TRBV18 - CASSPPLRDEQYF
TRBV5-4 - CASSLDLTSADTQYF
TRBV11-3 - CASSFDWTRPLDEQYF
TRBV19 - CASSWGQGRYEQYF
TRBV5-1 - CASSWTSVSTGELFF
TRBV18 - CASSRQGSNTEAFF
TRBV29-1 - CSVGRPNTEAFF
TRBV11-1 - CASSLAEVLGYNEQFF
TRBV5-4 - CASSLGEFLGPLRETQYF
TRBV2 once CARGGTGTNEKLFF
TRBV18 - CASSQHTGAYEQYF
TRBV19 - CASSMGLAWSYNEQFF
TRBV5-1 - CASSLIPGEPQHF
TRBV7-6 - CASSPKGGVYYNEQFF
TRBV29-1 - CSVGQGAGTEAFF
TRBV5-4 once CASSLRTGGSLRAFF
TRBV7-8 - CASSLAPPGGGLSYEQYF
TRBV6-1 once CASTTIDGAAYEQYF
TRBV11-2 - CASSFRGGLVEQYF
TRBV18 - CASSPHRGLEQYF
TRBV5-5 - CASSLRGLNTEAFF
TRBV7-9 - CASSSWGLAVTNTGELFF
TRBV19 - CASSAFERGNQPQHF
TRBV29-1 once CSVPSTSGGEQFF
TRBV6-1 once CASSERQPQHF
TRBV27 - CASSLSTTNYGYTF
TRBV2 - CASSGLGYNEQFF
TRBV28 - CASQIGRGYFGANVLTF
TRBV18 - CASSLRPGEGIGETQYF
TRBV27 - CASSLSIVAGYEQYF
TRBV27 once CASSIRGLAGSSYEQYF
TRBV19 - CASSPNRGPSYEQYF
TRBV7-3 - CASSLNQGPEGANVLTF
TRBV4-1 few CASSRFMAVAGATGELFF
TRBV27 - CASPGNGPQHF
TRBV7-5 - CVRSSRGTYSGNTIYF